These 21 T cell receptor beta chains came from one sample sequenced in a study of blood T cell repertoires in COVID-19. Sequencing used immunoSEQ multiplex PCR; TCRdb keeps in-frame clones, though not all of them. The sample carries under 250,000 clones, roughly 90% recorded once. The sequenced sample consisted of PBMCs or T cells enriched from blood (not recorded which). These receptors were taken from a woman younger than 45 with acute COVID-19.

The chain employs TRBV7-6 and TRBJ2-7, with 11 positions matching TRBD1. The germline CDR1 and CDR2 sequences are SGHVS and FNYEAQ. Unmatched junction bases numbered 5, after V lost 4 bases and J lost 3 bases. This CDR3 is 15 amino acids long. This chain's CDR3 is CASSSGQGAVYEQYF. The DNA of the CDR3 is TGTGCCAGCAGCTCAGGACAGGGGGCCGTCTACGAGCAGTACTTC.

This chain joins TRBV14 and TRBJ1-1, with TRBD1 matching 8 bases. The CDR3 loop spans 14 amino acids. The germline V gene encodes CDR1 SGHDN and CDR2 FVKESK. With V trimmed by 1 base and J by 5 bases, 3 bases remained unmatched. As DNA, the CDR3 is TGTGCCAGCAGCCAAGCCCGACAGGGGACTGAAGCTTTCTTT. It codes for CASSQARQGTEAFF.

The chain uses TRBV11-2 and TRBJ1-3, with D uncertain. CDR1 and CDR2 from the germline V gene are SGHAT and FQNNGV. Trimming cost V 3 bases and J 0 bases, with 6 bases left between them. This CDR3 region has 14 residues. The CDR3 nucleotides are TGTGCCAGCAGCTTTAGAGACTCTGGAAACACCATATATTTT. Translated: CASSFRDSGNTIYF.

This chain uses TRBV19 with TRBJ1-2; D uncertain. CDR3 length: 13 residues. Trimming took off 5 bases at V and 2 bases at J, with 9 bases between the two ends. Germline lookup yields CDR1 LNHDA and CDR2 SQIVND (reference sequence). CDR3 bases: TGTGCCAGTAGTCCAGACGGGAACTATGGCTACACCTTC. Translated: CASSPDGNYGYTF.

The chain links TRBV19 to TRBJ1-6; 8 nucleotides match TRBD1. This CDR3 is built from 15 residues. With 2 bases clipped from V and 10 bases from J, the junction kept 7 bases outside the gene matches. Looked up from germline, CDR1 is LNHDA and CDR2 is SQIVND (reference sequence). Here the CDR3 reads CASSIQTGVGSPLHF. DNA of the CDR3: TGTGCCAGTAGTATACAGACAGGGGTCGGGTCACCCCTCCACTTT.

The chain combines TRBV10-3 with TRBJ1-4; tentatively, D is TRBD1 (5 bases). This CDR3 has 15 residues. Trimming removed 10 bases from V and 7 bases from J, with 22 bases in between. Germline V gives CDR1 ENHRY, CDR2 SYGVKD. The CDR3 protein is CATESGAGIGEKLFF. The CDR3 nucleotides read TGTGCCACAGAAAGTGGGGCAGGGATAGGTGAAAAACTGTTTTTT.

The genes are TRBV2 and TRBJ2-2, with D possibly being TRBD2 (5 bases). The CDR3 sequence is 13 residues long. Trimming took off 0 bases at V and 11 bases at J, with 10 bases between the two ends. Germline loops: CDR1 SNHLY, CDR2 FYNNEI. The CDR3 DNA reads as TGTGCCAGCAGTGAAGCGCCGGGAAGTGAGCTGTTTTTT. Protein product: CASSEAPGSELFF.

The chain has TRBV7-8 and TRBJ1-5; TRBD1 agrees at 7 bases. The CDR3 spans 14 residues. The V gene end was trimmed by 5 bases and the J gene end by 7 bases; junction bases not matched to a gene: 8. Germline V gives CDR1 SGHVS, CDR2 FQNEAQ. The CDR3 nucleotides read TGTGCCAGCAGCCTAAGGGGGCCTGGGCAGCCCCAGCATTTT. Translating gives CASSLRGPGQPQHF.

V and J are TRBV7-6 and TRBJ1-1, with unresolved D. The ends were cut back, 5 bases at V and 2 bases at J, with 9 bases in the middle. The germline V gene has CDR1 SGHVS and CDR2 FNYEAQ. The CDR3 runs to 13 residues. The chain's CDR3 is CASSRTKNTEAFF. The CDR3, as DNA: TGTGCCAGCAGCCGCACAAAAAACACTGAAGCTTTCTTT. The variable domain in full, completed from reference TRBV7-6 and TRBJ1-1, reads GAGVSQSPRYKVTKRGQDVALRCDPISGHVSLYWYRQALGQGPEFLTYFNYEAQQDKSGLPNDRFSAERPEGSISTLTIQRTEQRDSAMYRCASSRTKNTEAFFGQGTRLTVV.

The chain has TRBV29-1 and TRBJ1-2, with D possibly TRBD1 on 6 matching bases. V gave up 5 bases and J gave up 8 bases, with 27 bases separating them. The germline CDR1 and CDR2 sequences are SQVTM and ANQGSEA. CDR3 size: 16 residues. CDR3 bases: TGCAGCGTTAATAGTCGGTTCACAGGGCATCTTTCGGGCTACACCTTC. Amino acid sequence: CSVNSRFTGHLSGYTF.

The chain links TRBV29-1 to TRBJ2-1, with TRBD2 as a possible D gene (5 bases). Germline V lookup: CDR1 SQVTM, CDR2 ANQGSEA. CDR3 size: 18 residues. V lost 4 bases and J 1 base, leaving 23 bases between the germline ends. CDR3 DNA: TGCAGCGTTGGTGGGCTTCCCCTCCAACCGGGGTCCTACAATGAGCAGTTCTTC. Amino acid sequence: CSVGGLPLQPGSYNEQFF.

V and J are TRBV27 and TRBJ1-2; a possible D gene is TRBD1 (6 bases). Germline V CDR1 and CDR2: MNHEY, SMNVEV (reference sequence). The CDR3 is made up of 15 amino acids. The V end was cut by 3 bases, the J end by 7 bases, with 18 bases between. Here the CDR3 DNA reads TGTGCCAGCAGTTTGGACCCCTGGGGGCGCGTTGGCTACACCTTC. It specifies CASSLDPWGRVGYTF.

The chain uses TRBV19 and TRBJ1-4; 7 bases fit TRBD1. CDR1 is LNHDA and CDR2 is SQIVND in the germline V gene (reference sequence). V lost 11 bases, J lost 3 bases, and 6 bases stayed unmatched. The CDR3 extends over 13 amino acids. The CDR3 DNA reads as TGTGCCTCGACCAGGGGGTCTAATGAAAAACTGTTTTTT. This translates into CASTRGSNEKLFF.

The J gene is TRBJ1-5, the V gene TRBV19; no reliable D call. This CDR3 spans 14 amino acids. Germline assignment: CDR1 LNHDA and CDR2 SQIVND (reference sequence). Trimming stripped 2 bases from V and 4 bases from J, with 9 bases between. The CDR3 sequence is CASSIRVANQPQHF. The CDR3 DNA reads as TGTGCCAGTAGTATACGGGTCGCAAATCAGCCCCAGCATTTT.

The sample holds a few counts of this clone. CDR3 in DNA: TGTGCCAGCAGCCAAGCACCGGGACAGGGGGCCTTCGAGCAGTACTTC. It encodes CASSQAPGQGAFEQYF. The V and J genes are TRBV3-1 (or the pseudogene TRBV3-2) and TRBJ2-7, with 12 nucleotides matching TRBD1. This CDR3 spans 16 amino acids. Germline CDR1 is LGHDT and CDR2 is YNNKEL (reference sequence). V was clipped by 1 base and J by 6 bases; unmatched bases: 7.

This chain uses TRBV24-1 with TRBJ2-1; 7 nucleotides agree with TRBD1. V lost 8 bases, J lost 0 bases, and 12 bases stayed unmatched. The germline V gene has CDR1 KGHDR and CDR2 SFDVKD. CDR3 length equals 17 residues. DNA for the CDR3: TGTGCCACCAACAGACAGGGATACTCAAGCTCCTACAATGAGCAGTTCTTC. Protein sequence: CATNRQGYSSSYNEQFF.

V and J are TRBV6-4 and TRBJ2-1; D is possibly TRBD1 (6 bases). The CDR3 runs 13 residues. Germline loops: CDR1 MRHNA, CDR2 SNTAGT. Trimming took 9 bases from V and 9 from J, leaving 18 bases between them. For the CDR3, the DNA is TGTGCCAGTCGCAACAGGGAGACCGGTGAGCAGTTCTTC. Amino acids: CASRNRETGEQFF.

This clone appeared once. This rearrangement joins TRBV5-1 to TRBJ2-7; tentatively, D is TRBD2 (6 bases). This CDR3 has 12 amino acids. The ends were cut back, 5 bases at V and 5 bases at J, with 11 bases in the middle. The germline CDR1 and CDR2 sequences are SGHRS and YFSETQ. As DNA, the CDR3 is TGCGCCAGCAGTAAAGGAGGGGACGAGCAGTACTTC. Its translation: CASSKGGDEQYF. Full variable domain (remainder filled in from reference TRBV5-1 and TRBJ2-7): KAGVTQTPRYLIKTRGQQVTLSCSPISGHRSVSWYQQTPGQGLQFLFEYFSETQRNKGNFPGRFSGRQFSNSRSEMNVSTLELGDSALYLCASSKGGDEQYFGPGTRLTVT.

The J gene is TRBJ2-1, the V gene TRBV5-4, with 10 bases identical to TRBD2. V shed 4 bases and J 5 bases; nucleotides not matched to a gene: 6. The germline V gene has CDR1 SGHNT and CDR2 YYREEE (reference sequence). This CDR3 is 15 amino acids long. Here the CDR3 DNA reads TGTGCCAGCAGCCCTCTAGCGGGGGAGCACAATGAGCAGTTCTTC. This gives the protein CASSPLAGEHNEQFF. Together with reference TRBV5-4 and TRBJ2-1, the CDR3 gives the full variable domain: ETGVTQSPTHLIKTRGQQVTLRCSSQSGHNTVSWYQQALGQGPQFIFQYYREEENGRGNFPPRFSGLQFPNYSSELNVNALELDDSALYLCASSPLAGEHNEQFFGPGTRLTVL.

The genes are TRBV10-3 and TRBJ1-6; TRBD1 aligns across 11 bases. Per the germline V gene, CDR1 is ENHRY and CDR2 is SYGVKD. The J segment lost 10 bases and the V segment lost 4 bases, leaving 3 bases of the junction unmatched. The CDR3 spans 14 residues. Here the CDR3 DNA reads TGTGCCATCAGTGGGGGACAGGGGGAATCACCCCTCCACTTT. Translating it yields CAISGGQGESPLHF.

The chain carries TRBV4-1 and TRBJ1-3, with a possible D match to TRBD1 (6 bases). Trimming took 4 bases from V and 9 from J, leaving 13 bases between them. Germline CDR1 is MGHRA and CDR2 is YSYEKL. The CDR3 covers 13 residues. CDR3 DNA: TGCGCCAGCAGCCCACCCGACAGGCGCACCATATATTTT. This translates into CASSPPDRRTIYF.